This entry describes one TCR beta chain. Its antigen is currently unknown. An end of the junction does not agree with germline; a read error may underlie this. This sample was included in a study of CD8+CD57+ T cells in acquired aplastic anemia. Study-wide findings and caveats: The same twenty-nine CD8+ CDR3 sequences occurred in patients and in controls.

The CDR3 is 15 residues long. Germline-derived CDR1 and CDR2 are DFQATT and SNEGSKA (reference sequence). By flow cytometry, patients selected for sequencing had shown an expansion of CD8+CD57+ cells. CDR3 and TCR beta VDJ profiling relied on a genomic DNA template. TCRdb re-analysed the reads in MiXCR, keeping a single row per CDR3 protein. Here the sample spans more than 95,000 distinct CDR3 sequences, approximately 36% being singletons. Sequencing used sorted CD4+, CD8+, or CD8+CD57+ T cells (not recorded which) from PBMCs. The chain joins TRBV20-1 to TRBJ2-7; 8 nucleotides agree with TRBD1. The TCR originated in a human donor with aplastic anemia. CDR3 amino acids: CSASSSDRVSHEQYF. CDR3 sequence (DNA): TGCAGTGCCAGCAGCTCGGACAGGGTCTCCCACGAGCAGTACTTC.